This T cell receptor (beta chain) was recovered during a study of graft-versus-host responses after intestinal transplantation. Study-wide context: Isolated intestinal, liver-intestinal, or multivisceral transplants had been given to the recipients. For approximately three years after anti-thymocyte globulin induction, all recipients took tacrolimus and steroids.

As concerns this clone: The antigen remains unidentified.

Germline CDR1 reads SGDLS; CDR2 reads YYNGEE. CDR3 length: 11 residues. V dropped 5 bases and J dropped 3 bases, with 2 bases sitting between them. Study conclusions and caveats: GvH clones detected in recipient marrow included some appearing first in ileum or blood.

Some clones are missing from TCRdb's copy, which holds only in-frame ones; the method was immunoSEQ multiplex PCR. The repertoire holds 100,000 to 120,000 clones, 90% to 95% seen once, with 0.4% to 0.55% in the top ten. The source material was unstimulated CD8+ T cells sorted from spleen or lymph node cells, sampled before intestinal transplant. The clonotype was recovered from a human donor who received an intestinal transplant. V gene TRBV9 combines with J gene TRBJ2-2, with D unresolved. The CDR3: CASSYTGELFF. CDR3 sequence (DNA): TGTGCCAGCAGTTACACCGGGGAGCTGTTTTTT.